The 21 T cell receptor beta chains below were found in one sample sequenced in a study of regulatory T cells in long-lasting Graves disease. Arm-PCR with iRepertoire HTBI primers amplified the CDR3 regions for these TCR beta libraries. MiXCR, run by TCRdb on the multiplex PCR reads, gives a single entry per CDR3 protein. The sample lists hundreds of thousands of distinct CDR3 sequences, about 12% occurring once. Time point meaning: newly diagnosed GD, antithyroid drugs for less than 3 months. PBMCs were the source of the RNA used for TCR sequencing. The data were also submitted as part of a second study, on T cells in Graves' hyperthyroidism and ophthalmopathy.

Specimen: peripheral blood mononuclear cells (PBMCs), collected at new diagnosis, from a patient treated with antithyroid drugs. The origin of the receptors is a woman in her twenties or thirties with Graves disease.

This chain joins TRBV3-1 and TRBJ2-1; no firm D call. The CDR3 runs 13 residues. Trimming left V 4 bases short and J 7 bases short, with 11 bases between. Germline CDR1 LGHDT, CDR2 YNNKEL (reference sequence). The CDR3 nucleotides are TGTGCCAGCAGCCTCGAAGGCACTAATGAGCAGTTCTTC. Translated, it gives CASSLEGTNEQFF.

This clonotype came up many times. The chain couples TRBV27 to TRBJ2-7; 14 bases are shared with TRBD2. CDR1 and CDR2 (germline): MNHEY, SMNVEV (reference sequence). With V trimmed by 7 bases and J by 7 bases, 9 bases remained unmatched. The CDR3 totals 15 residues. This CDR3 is CASTSGLAGGREQYF. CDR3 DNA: TGTGCCAGCACCTCCGGACTAGCGGGAGGACGAGAGCAGTACTTC.

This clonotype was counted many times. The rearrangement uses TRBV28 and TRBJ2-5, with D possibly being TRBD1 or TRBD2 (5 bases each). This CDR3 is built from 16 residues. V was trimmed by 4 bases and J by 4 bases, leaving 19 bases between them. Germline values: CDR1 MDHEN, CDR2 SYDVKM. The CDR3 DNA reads TGTGCCAGCAGTTCCTTCCGGGGCCCAAGAGGAGAGACCCAGTACTTC. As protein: CASSSFRGPRGETQYF.

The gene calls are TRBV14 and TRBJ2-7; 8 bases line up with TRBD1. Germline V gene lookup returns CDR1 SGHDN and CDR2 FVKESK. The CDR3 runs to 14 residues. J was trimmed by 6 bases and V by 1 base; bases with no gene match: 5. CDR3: CASSQGQGASEQYF. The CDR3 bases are TGTGCCAGCAGCCAAGGGCAGGGGGCCTCCGAGCAGTACTTC. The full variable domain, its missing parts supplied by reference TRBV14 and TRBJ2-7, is EAGVTQFPSHSVIEKGQTVTLRCDPISGHDNLYWYRRVMGKEIKFLLHFVKESKQDESGMPNNRFLAERTGGTYSTLKVQPAELEDSGVYFCASSQGQGASEQYFGPGTRLTVT.

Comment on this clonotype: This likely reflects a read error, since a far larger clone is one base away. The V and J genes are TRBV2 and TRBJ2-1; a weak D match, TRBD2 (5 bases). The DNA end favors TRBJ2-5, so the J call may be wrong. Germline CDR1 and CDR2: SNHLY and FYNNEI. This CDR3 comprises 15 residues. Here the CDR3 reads CANSDGSGMQETQYF. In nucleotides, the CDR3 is TGTGCCAACAGTGACGGAAGCGGCATGCAAGAGACCCAGTACTTC.

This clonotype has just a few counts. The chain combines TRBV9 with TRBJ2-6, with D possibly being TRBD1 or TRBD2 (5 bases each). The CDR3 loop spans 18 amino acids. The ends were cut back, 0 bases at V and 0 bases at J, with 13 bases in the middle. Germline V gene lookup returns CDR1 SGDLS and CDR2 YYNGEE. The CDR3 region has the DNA TGTGCCAGCAGCGTAGTAGGCGGTGGGGGCTCTGGGGCCAACGTCCTGACTTTC. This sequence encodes CASSVVGGGGSGANVLTF.

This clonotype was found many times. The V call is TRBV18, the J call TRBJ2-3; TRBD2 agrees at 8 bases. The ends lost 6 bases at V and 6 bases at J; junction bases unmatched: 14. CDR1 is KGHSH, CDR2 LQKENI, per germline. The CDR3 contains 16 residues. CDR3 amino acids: CASSDRREGPVDTQYF. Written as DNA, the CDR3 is TGTGCCAGCTCCGATCGACGGGAGGGCCCCGTGGATACGCAGTATTTT. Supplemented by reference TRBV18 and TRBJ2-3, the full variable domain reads NAGVMQNPRHLVRRRGQEARLRCSPMKGHSHVYWYRQLPEEGLKFMVYLQKENIIDESGMPKERFSAEFPKEGPSILRIQQVVRGDSAAYFCASSDRREGPVDTQYFGPGTRLTVL.

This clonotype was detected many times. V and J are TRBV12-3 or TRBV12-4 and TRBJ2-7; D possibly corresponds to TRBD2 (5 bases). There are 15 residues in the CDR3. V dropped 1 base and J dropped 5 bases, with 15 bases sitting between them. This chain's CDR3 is CASSLEARGRHEQYF. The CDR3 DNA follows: TGTGCCAGCAGTTTAGAAGCCCGGGGTCGGCACGAGCAGTACTTC.

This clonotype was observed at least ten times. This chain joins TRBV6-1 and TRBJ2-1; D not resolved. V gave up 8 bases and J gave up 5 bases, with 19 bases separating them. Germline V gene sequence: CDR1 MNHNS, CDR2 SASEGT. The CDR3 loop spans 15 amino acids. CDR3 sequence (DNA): TGTGCCAGCCGAACAATCCTTCGGTGGGACAATGAGCAGTTCTTC. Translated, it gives CASRTILRWDNEQFF.

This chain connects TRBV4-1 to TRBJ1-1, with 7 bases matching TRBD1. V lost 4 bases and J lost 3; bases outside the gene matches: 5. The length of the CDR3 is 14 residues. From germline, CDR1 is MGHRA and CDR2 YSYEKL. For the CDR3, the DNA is TGCGCCAGCAGCCCCGGGACAGACTACACTGAAGCTTTCTTT. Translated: CASSPGTDYTEAFF.

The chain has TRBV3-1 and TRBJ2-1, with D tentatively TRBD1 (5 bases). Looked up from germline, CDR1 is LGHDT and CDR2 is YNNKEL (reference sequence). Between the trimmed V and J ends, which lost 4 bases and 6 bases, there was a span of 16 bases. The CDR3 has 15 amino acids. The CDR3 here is CASSRPTVALNEQFF. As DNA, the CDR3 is TGTGCCAGCAGCCGACCGACAGTGGCACTCAATGAGCAGTTCTTC.

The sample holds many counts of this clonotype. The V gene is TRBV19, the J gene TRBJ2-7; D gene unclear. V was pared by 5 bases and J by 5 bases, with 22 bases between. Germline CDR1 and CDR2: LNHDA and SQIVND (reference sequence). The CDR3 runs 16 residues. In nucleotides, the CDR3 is TGTGCCAGTAGTCTCCAATCCCCCCAGGCCAGTAACGAGCAGTACTTC. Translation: CASSLQSPQASNEQYF.

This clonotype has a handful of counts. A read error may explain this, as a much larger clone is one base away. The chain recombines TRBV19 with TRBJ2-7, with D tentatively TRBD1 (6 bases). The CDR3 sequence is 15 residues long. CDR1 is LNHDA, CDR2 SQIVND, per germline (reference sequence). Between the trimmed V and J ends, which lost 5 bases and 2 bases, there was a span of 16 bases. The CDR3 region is CASSLRGRRPYEQYF. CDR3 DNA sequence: TGTGCCAGTAGTCTCAGGGGAAGGAGGCCCTACGAGCAGTACTTC.

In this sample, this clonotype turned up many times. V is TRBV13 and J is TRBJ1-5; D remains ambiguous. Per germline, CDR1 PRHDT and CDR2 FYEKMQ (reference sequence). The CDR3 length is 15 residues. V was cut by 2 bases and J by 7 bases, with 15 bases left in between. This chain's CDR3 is CASSLRLDDGQPQHF. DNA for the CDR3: TGTGCCAGCAGCTTAAGGTTGGACGACGGACAGCCCCAGCATTTT.

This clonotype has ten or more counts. The CDR3 sequence: CASRLAGALEQYF. In nucleotides, the CDR3 is TGTGCCAGCAGACTAGCGGGGGCTTTGGAGCAGTACTTC. V usage is TRBV12-3 or TRBV12-4 and J usage is TRBJ2-7; 11 bases agree with TRBD2. This CDR3 is built from 13 residues. The V and J ends lost 6 bases and 7 bases, in that order; junction bases with no gene match: 5.

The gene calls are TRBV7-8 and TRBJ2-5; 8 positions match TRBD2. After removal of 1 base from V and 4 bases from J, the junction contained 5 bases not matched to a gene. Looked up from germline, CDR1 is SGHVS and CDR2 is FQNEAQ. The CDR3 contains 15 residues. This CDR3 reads CASSLGRLAGETQYF. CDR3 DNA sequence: TGTGCCAGCAGCTTAGGACGGCTAGCGGGAGAGACCCAGTACTTC.

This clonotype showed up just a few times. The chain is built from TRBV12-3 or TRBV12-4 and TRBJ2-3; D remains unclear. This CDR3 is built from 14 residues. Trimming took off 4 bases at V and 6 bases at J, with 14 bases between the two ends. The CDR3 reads CASSSRVHGDTQYF. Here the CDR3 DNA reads TGTGCCAGCAGTTCCCGGGTGCATGGGGATACGCAGTATTTT.

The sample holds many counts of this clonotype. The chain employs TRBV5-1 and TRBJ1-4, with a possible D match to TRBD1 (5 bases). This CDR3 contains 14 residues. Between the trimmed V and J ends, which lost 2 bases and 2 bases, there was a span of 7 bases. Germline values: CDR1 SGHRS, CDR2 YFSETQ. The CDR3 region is CASSFSGTNEKLFF. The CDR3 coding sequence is TGCGCCAGCAGCTTTTCAGGGACTAATGAAAAACTGTTTTTT.

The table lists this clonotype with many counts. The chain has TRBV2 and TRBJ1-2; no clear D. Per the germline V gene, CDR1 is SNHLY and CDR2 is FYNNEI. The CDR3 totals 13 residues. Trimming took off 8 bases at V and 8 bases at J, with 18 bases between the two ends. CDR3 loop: CASARTTGVGYTF. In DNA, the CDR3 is TGTGCCAGCGCTCGTACCACGGGCGTCGGCTACACCTTC.

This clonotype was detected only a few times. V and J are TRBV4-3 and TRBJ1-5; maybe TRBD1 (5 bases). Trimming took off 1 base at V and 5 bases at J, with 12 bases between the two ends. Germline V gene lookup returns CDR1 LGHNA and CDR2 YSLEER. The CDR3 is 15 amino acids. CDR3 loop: CASSQAWGNDQPQHF. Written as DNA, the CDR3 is TGCGCCAGCAGCCAAGCGTGGGGGAACGATCAGCCCCAGCATTTT.

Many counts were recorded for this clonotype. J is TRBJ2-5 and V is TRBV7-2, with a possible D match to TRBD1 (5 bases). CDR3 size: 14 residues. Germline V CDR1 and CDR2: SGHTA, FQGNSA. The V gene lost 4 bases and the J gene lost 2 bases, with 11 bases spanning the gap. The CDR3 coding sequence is TGTGCCAGCAGCTGGGGAAGACAGCAAGAGACCCAGTACTTC. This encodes CASSWGRQQETQYF.